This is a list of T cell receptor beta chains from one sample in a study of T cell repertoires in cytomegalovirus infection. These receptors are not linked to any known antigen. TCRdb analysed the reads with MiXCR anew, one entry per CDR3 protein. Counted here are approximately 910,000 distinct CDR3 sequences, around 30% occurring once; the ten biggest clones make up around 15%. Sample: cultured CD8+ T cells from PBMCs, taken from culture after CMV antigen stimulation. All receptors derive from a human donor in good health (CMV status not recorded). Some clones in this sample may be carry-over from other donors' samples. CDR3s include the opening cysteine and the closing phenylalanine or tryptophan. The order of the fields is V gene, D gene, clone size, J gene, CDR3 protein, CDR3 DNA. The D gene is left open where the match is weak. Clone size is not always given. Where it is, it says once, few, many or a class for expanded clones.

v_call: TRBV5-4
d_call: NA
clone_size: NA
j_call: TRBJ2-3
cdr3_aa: CASSFVGGRTDTQYF
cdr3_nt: TGTGCCAGCAGCTTTGTTGGGGGGCGGACAGATACGCAGTATTTT

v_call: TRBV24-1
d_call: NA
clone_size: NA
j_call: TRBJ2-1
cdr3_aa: CATSVTGGKQFF
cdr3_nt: TGTGCCACCAGTGTAACAGGAGGGAAGCAGTTCTTC

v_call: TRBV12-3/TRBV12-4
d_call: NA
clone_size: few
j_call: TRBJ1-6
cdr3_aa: CASTPGVSNSPLHF
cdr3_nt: TGTGCCAGCACCCCAGGGGTTAGTAATTCACCCCTCCACTTT

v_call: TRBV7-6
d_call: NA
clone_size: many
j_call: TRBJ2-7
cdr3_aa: CASSPRHQISYEQYF
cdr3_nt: TGTGCCAGCAGCCCGAGACACCAGATCTCCTACGAGCAGTACTTC

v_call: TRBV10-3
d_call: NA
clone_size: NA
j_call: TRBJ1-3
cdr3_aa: CAISVFKVGSSSGNTIYF
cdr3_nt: TGTGCCATCAGTGTTTTTAAAGTTGGGTCGAGCTCTGGAAACACCATATATTTT

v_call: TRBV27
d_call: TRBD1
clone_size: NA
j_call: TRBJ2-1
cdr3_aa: CASSLFTGQGAGNEQFF
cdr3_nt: TGTGCCAGCAGTTTATTTACGGGACAGGGGGCCGGCAATGAGCAGTTCTTC

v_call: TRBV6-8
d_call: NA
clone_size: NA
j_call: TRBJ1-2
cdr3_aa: CASSYGGTGGYTF
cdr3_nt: TGTGCCAGCAGTTACGGGGGTACTGGGGGCTACACCTTC

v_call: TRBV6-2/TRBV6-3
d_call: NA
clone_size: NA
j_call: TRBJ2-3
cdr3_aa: CASSSTGEAISTDTQYF
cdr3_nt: TGTGCCAGCAGTTCCACAGGGGAGGCTATCAGCACAGATACGCAGTATTTT

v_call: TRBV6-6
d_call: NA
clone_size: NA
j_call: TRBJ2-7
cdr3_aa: CASTLGARVIEQYF
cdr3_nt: TGTGCCAGCACCTTGGGGGCGAGGGTTATCGAGCAGTACTTC

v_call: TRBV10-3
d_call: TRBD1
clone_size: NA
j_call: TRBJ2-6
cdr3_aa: CAISESDRPSSGANVLTF
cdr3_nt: TGTGCCATCAGTGAGTCGGACAGGCCGAGCTCTGGGGCCAACGTCCTGACTTTC

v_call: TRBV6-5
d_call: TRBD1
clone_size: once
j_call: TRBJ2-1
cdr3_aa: CASSWDSVSYNEQFF
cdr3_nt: TGTGCCAGCAGTTGGGACAGCGTCTCCTACAATGAGCAGTTCTTC

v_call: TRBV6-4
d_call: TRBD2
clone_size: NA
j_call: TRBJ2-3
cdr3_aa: CASSHHSGGTDTQYF
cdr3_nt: TGTGCCAGCAGTCACCATAGCGGGGGAACAGATACGCAGTATTTT

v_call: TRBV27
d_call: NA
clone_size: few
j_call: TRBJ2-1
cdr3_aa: CASSLWNLDNEQFF
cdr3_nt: TGTGCCAGCAGTTTATGGAACTTGGACAATGAGCAGTTCTTC

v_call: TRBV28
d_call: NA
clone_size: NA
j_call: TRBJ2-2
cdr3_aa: CASSLTIDTGELFF
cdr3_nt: TGTGCCAGCAGTTTAACCATTGACACCGGGGAGCTGTTTTTT

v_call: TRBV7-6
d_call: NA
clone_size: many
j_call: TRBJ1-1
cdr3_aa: CASSTRAEAPMNTEAFF
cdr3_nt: TGTGCCAGCAGCACTCGGGCGGAGGCTCCCATGAACACTGAAGCTTTCTTT

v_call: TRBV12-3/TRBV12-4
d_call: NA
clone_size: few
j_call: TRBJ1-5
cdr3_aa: CASSLGQSRAQHF
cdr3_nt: TGTGCCAGCAGTTTAGGACAGTCTCGGGCCCAGCATTTT

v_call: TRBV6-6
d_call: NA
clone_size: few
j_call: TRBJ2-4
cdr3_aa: CATSNGPLTSTKNIQYF
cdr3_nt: TGTGCCACCTCGAATGGCCCCCTTACTTCCACCAAAAACATTCAGTACTTC

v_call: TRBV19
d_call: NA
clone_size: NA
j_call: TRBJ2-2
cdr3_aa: CASSETATNTGELFF
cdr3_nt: TGTGCCAGTAGTGAGACAGCTACGAACACCGGGGAGCTGTTTTTT

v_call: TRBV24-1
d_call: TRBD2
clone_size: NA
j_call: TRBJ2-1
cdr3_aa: CATSDWRALAGTYNEQFF
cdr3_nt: TGTGCCACCAGTGATTGGAGGGCGCTAGCGGGGACCTACAATGAGCAGTTCTTC